The rows below give T cell receptor beta chains drawn from one sample of a study of OX40 agonist ivuxolimab in advanced cancers. TCRdb's copy holds only in-frame clones and misses some; the assay was immunoSEQ multiplex PCR. The sample records 60,000 to 75,000 clones, around 82% being singletons. The sample was CD4+ or CD8+ T cells sorted from blood, taken in a trial of the OX40 agonist ivuxolimab. These receptors all stem from an adult with an advanced solid tumor such as melanoma, head and neck, liver or kidney cancer. The CDR3 runs from the conserved cysteine through the conserved F or W. Each record gives: clone size, J gene, V gene, D gene, CDR3 DNA, CDR3 protein. The D gene is left open where the match is weak. The size entry is marked missing in some rows and otherwise reads once, few, many or a size class.

NA TRBJ2-1 TRBV27 TRBD1 TGTGCCAGCAGTTTGATTGTGACAGGGGGCGTCTACAATGAGCAGTTCTTC CASSLIVTGGVYNEQFF
NA TRBJ2-3 TRBV9 NA TGTGCCAGCAGCGCGAACACCTTCACAGATACGCAGTATTTT CASSANTFTDTQYF
NA TRBJ1-1 TRBV18 NA TGTGCCAGCTCACCACCGGACGGGAAGTATACTGAAGCTTTCTTT CASSPPDGKYTEAFF
NA TRBJ1-2 TRBV29-1 NA TGCAGCGCTCTGACACTTTATGGCTACACCTTC CSALTLYGYTF
NA TRBJ1-1 TRBV7-6 NA TGTGCCAGCAGCGTAATTCCGGGGCCCCGAGGGGCTGAAGCTTTCTTT CASSVIPGPRGAEAFF
NA TRBJ1-2 TRBV5-1 TRBD1 TGCGCCAGCAGCTTGGAGACAGGGAAGGGTGGCTACACCTTC CASSLETGKGGYTF
NA TRBJ2-7 TRBV5-4 TRBD1 TGTGCCAGCAGCCAAGAAATAGTGGCACAGGGGGCGGTCTACGAGCAGTACTTC CASSQEIVAQGAVYEQYF
few TRBJ2-3 TRBV30 NA TGTGCCTGGTCCTGGGGCGCAGATACGCAGTATTTT CAWSWGADTQYF
NA TRBJ2-7 TRBV5-1 NA TGCGCCAGCAGCTTGCCCTCCTACGAGCAGTACTTC CASSLPSYEQYF
NA TRBJ2-4 TRBV2 TRBD1 TGTGCCACCAAGGGACAGGTCAAAAACATTCAGTACTTC CATKGQVKNIQYF
NA TRBJ1-4 TRBV30 NA TGTGCCTGGAGTGAGGGGCGAGCAACTAATGAAAAACTGTTTTTT CAWSEGRATNEKLFF
NA TRBJ2-1 TRBV5-1 TRBD2 TGCGCCAGCAGCTTTATAGCGGGGGGTCCCAATGAGCAGTTCTTC CASSFIAGGPNEQFF
NA TRBJ1-5 TRBV28 NA TGTGCCAGCAGGAATCGGGCCCGTAGCAATCAGCCCCAGCATTTT CASRNRARSNQPQHF